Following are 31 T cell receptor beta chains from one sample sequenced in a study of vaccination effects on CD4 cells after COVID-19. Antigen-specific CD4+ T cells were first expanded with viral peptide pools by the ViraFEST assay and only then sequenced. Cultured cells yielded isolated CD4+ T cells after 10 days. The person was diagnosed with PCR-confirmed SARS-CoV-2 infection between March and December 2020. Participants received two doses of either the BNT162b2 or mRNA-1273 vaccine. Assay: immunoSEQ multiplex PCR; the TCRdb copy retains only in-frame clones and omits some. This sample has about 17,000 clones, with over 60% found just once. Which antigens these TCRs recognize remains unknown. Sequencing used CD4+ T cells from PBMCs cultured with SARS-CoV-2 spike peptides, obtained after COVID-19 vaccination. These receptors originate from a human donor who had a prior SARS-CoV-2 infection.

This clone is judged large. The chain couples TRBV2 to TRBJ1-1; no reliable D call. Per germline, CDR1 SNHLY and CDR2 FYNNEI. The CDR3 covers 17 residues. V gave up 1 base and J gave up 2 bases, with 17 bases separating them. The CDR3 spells CASSEVQQITLNTEAFF. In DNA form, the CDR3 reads TGTGCCAGCAGTGAAGTACAGCAGATAACTTTAAACACTGAAGCTTTCTTT.

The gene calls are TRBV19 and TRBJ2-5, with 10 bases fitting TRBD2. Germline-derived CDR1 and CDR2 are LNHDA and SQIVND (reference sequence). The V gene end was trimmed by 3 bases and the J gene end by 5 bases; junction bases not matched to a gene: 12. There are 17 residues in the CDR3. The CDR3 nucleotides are TGTGCCAGTAGTATTTTACTAGCGGGGCCGTCGGGGGAGACCCAGTACTTC. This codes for CASSILLAGPSGETQYF.

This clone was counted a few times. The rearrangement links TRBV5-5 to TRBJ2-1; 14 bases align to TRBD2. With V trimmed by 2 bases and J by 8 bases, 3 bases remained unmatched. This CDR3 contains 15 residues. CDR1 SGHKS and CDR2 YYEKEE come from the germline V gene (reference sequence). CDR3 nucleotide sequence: TGTGCCAGCAGCTTTGGGACTAGCGGGAGTCATGAGCAGTTCTTC. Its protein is CASSFGTSGSHEQFF.

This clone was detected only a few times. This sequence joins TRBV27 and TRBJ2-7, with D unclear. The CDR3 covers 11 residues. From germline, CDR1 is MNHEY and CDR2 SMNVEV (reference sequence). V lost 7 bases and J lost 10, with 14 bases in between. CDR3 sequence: CASTPRHRQYF. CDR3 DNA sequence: TGTGCCAGCACCCCGAGGCACCGACAGTACTTC.

CDR3 DNA: TGCGCCAGCAGCCAACAACCGGGACAGGATTATGGCTACACCTTC. Translation: CASSQQPGQDYGYTF. This chain uses TRBV4-1 with TRBJ1-2, with 8 bases aligning to TRBD1. The V segment lost 2 bases and the J segment 5 bases; nucleotides outside the gene matches: 7. The CDR3 runs to 15 residues. Germline V CDR1 and CDR2: MGHRA, YSYEKL.

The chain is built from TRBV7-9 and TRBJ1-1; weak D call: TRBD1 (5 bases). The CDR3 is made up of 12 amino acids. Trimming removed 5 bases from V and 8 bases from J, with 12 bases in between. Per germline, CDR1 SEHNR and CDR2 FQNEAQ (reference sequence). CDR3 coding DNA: TGTGCCAGCAGCCTGCGGGGGTCCGAAGCTTTCTTT. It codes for CASSLRGSEAFF.

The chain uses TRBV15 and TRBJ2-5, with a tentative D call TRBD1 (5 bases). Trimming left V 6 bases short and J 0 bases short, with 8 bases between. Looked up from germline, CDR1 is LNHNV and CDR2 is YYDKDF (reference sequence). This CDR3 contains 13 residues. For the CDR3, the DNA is TGTGCCACCAGAACAGGCTACCAAGAGACCCAGTACTTC. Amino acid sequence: CATRTGYQETQYF.

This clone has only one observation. CDR3 sequence reads: CASSESRPNTEAFF. CDR3 coding DNA: TGTGCCAGCAGTGAATCCAGACCGAACACTGAAGCTTTCTTT. The chain joins TRBV6-1 to TRBJ1-1; the D is unclear. Trimming removed 2 bases from V and 1 base from J, with 8 bases in between. Germline CDR1 and CDR2: MNHNS and SASEGT. There are 14 residues in the CDR3.

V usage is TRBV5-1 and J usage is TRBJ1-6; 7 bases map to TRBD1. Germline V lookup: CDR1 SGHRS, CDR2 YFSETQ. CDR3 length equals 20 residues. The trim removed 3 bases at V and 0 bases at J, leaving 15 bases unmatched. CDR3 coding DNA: TGCGCCAGCAGCTCGAAGTCCTTGGGACAGAAGAGCTCCTATAATTCACCCCTCCACTTT. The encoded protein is CASSSKSLGQKSSYNSPLHF.

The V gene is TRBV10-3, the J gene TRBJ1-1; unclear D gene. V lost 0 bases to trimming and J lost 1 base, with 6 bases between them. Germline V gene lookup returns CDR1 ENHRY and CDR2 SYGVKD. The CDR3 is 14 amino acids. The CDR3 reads CAISESTANTEAFF. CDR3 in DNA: TGTGCCATCAGTGAGTCTACAGCGAACACTGAAGCTTTCTTT.

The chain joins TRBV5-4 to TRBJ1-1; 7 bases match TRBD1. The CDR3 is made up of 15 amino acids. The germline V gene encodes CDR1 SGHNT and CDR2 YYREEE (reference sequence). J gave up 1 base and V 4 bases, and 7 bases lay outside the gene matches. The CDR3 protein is CASSKPGQPNTEAFF. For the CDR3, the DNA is TGTGCCAGCAGCAAGCCGGGACAGCCGAACACTGAAGCTTTCTTT.

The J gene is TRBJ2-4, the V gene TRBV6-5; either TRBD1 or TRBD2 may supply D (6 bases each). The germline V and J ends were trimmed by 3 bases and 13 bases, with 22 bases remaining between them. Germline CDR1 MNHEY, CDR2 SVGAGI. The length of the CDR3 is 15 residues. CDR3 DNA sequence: TGTGCCAGCAGTTATTATAGTCGCGGCGGGACACACCAGTACTTC. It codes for CASSYYSRGGTHQYF.

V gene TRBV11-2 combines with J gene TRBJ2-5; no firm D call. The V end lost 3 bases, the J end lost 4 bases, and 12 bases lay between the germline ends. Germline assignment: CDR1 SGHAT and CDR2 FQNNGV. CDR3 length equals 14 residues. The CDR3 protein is CASSFNRGRETQYF. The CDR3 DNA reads TGTGCCAGCAGCTTTAATCGTGGTCGAGAGACCCAGTACTTC.

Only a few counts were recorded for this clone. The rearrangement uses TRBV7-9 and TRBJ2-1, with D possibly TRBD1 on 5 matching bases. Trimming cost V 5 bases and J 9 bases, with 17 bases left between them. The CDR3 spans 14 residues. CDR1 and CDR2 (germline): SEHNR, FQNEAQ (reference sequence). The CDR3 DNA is TGTGCCAGCAGCGCTCGGACAATAGGTGTTGAGCAGTTCTTC. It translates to CASSARTIGVEQFF.

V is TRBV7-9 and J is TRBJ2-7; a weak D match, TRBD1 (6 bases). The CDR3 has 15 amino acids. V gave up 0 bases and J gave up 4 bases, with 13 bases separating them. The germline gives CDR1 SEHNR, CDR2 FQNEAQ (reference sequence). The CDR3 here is CASSLASQGSYEQYF. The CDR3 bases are TGTGCCAGCAGCTTAGCTTCACAGGGTTCGTACGAGCAGTACTTC.

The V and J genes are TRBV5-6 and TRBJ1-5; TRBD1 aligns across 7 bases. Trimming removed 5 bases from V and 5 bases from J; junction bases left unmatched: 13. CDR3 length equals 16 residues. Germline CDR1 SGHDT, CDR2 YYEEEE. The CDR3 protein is CASSRQGERAYQPQHF. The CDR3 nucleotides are TGTGCCAGCAGTCGACAGGGAGAAAGGGCATATCAGCCCCAGCATTTT.

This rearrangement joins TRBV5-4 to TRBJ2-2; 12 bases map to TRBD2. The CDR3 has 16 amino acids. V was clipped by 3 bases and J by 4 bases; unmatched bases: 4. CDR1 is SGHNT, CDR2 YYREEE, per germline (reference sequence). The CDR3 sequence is CASSYGLAGSTGELFF. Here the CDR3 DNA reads TGTGCCAGCAGCTATGGACTAGCGGGGTCCACCGGGGAGCTGTTTTTT.

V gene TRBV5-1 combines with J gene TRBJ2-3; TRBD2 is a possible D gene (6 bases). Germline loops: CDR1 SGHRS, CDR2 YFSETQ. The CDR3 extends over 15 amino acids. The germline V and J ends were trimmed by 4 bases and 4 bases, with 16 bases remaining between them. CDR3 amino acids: CASSNGDFSPDTQYF. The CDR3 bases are TGCGCCAGCAGCAACGGGGACTTCTCCCCAGATACGCAGTATTTT.

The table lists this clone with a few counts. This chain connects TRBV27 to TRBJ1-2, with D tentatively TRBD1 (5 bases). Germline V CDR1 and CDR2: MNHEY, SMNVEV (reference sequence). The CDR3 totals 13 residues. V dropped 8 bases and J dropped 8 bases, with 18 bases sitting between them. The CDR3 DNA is TGTGCCAGCCACTCGGGACGCAGTGGGGGCTACACCTTC. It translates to CASHSGRSGGYTF.

CDR3 sequence reads: CASSQTATGFISSYNSPLHF. In DNA form, the CDR3 reads TGTGCCAGCAGCCAGACGGCGACAGGGTTTATTAGCTCCTATAATTCACCCCTCCACTTT. The gene calls are TRBV3-1 (or the pseudogene TRBV3-2) and TRBJ1-6, with TRBD1 matching 7 bases. V shed 3 bases, J shed 0 bases, and the junction held 14 bases outside the gene matches. CDR1 and CDR2 from the germline V gene are LGHDT and YNNKEL (reference sequence). The CDR3 length is 20 residues.

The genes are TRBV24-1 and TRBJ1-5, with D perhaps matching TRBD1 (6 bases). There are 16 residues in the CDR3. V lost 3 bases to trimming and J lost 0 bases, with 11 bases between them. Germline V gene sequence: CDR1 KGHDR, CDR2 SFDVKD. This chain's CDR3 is CATSDRTDSSNQPQHF. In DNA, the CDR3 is TGTGCCACCAGTGATCGGACAGACAGTAGCAATCAGCCCCAGCATTTT.

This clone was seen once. CDR3 loop: CASTRQGVYEQYF. The CDR3 bases are TGTGCCAGCACCCGACAGGGGGTATACGAGCAGTACTTC. The chain combines TRBV11-3 with TRBJ2-7; 9 bases align to TRBD1. The V gene's germline CDR1 is SGHNT and CDR2 YENEEA. The CDR3 contains 13 residues. V was pared by 7 bases and J by 4 bases, with 5 bases of the junction left unmatched.

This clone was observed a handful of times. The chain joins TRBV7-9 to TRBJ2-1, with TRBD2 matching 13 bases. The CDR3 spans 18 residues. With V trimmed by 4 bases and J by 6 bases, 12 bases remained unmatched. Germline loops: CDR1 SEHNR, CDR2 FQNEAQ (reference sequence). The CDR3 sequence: CASSSRTSGGRGVNEQFF. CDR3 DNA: TGTGCCAGCAGCTCCCGGACTAGCGGGGGTCGAGGTGTCAATGAGCAGTTCTTC.

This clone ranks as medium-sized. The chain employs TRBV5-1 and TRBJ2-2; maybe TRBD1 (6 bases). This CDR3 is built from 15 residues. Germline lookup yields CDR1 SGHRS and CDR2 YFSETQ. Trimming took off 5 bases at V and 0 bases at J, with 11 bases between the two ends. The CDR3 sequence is CASSPRGTNTGELFF. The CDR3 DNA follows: TGCGCCAGCAGTCCCAGGGGTACGAACACCGGGGAGCTGTTTTTT.

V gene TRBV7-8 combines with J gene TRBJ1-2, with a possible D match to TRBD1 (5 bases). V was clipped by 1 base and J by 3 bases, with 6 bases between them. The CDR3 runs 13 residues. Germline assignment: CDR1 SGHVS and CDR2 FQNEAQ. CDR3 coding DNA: TGTGCCAGCAGCTTAGGACAGTACTATGGCTACACCTTC. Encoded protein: CASSLGQYYGYTF.

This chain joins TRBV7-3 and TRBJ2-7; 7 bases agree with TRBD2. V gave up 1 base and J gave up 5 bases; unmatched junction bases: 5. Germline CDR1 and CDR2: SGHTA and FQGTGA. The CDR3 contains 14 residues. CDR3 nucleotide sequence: TGTGCCAGCAGCTTAAACTCGGGGACTAACGAGCAGTACTTC. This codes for CASSLNSGTNEQYF.

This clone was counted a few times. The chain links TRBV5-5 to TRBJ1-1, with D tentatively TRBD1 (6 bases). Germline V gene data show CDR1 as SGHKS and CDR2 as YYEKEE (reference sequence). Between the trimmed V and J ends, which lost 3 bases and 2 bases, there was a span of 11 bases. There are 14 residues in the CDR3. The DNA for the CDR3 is TGTGCCAGCAGCTCCGACAGGAGCAACACTGAAGCTTTCTTT. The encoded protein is CASSSDRSNTEAFF.

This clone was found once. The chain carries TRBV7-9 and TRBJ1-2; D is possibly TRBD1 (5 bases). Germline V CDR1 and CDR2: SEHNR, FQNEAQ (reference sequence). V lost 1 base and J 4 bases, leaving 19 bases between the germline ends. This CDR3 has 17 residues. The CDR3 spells CASSLGRAIVGAYGYTF. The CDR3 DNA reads TGTGCCAGCAGCTTAGGCAGGGCGATAGTCGGTGCCTATGGCTACACCTTC.

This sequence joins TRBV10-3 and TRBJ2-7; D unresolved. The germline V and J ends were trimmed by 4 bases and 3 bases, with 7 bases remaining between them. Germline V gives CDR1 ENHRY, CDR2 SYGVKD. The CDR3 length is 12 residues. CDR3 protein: CAISARVYEQYF. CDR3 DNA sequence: TGTGCCATCAGTGCCCGCGTCTACGAGCAGTACTTC.

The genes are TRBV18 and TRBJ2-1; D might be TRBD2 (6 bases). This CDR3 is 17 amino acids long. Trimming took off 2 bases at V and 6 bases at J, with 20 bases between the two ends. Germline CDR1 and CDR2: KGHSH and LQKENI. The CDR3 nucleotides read TGTGCCAGCTCACCAACGGTGGGAGGACTGGGTTTCAATGAGCAGTTCTTC. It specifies CASSPTVGGLGFNEQFF.

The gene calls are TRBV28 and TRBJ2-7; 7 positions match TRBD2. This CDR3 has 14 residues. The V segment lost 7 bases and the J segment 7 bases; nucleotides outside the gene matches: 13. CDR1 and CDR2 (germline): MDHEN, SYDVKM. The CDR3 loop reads CASKTGGTIREQYF. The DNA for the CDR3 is TGTGCCAGCAAAACCGGAGGGACTATCAGGGAGCAGTACTTC.